This TCR beta chain was identified in a study of blood T cells in healthy people across ages. Findings and caveats of the study: PBMCs went unsorted, and a conclusive naive versus antigen-experienced comparison was therefore prevented.

Through a sample-barcoded 5' primer and a J-beta primer mix, a second PCR was run for roughly 6 to 11 cycles. TCRdb used MiXCR to reprocess the 5' RACE reads, holding one entry per CDR3 protein. The sample includes over 1.5 million distinct CDR3 sequences, roughly 50% seen only once; the top ten take 2% to 2.5%. The CDR3 runs 11 residues. Germline lookup yields CDR1 DFQATT and CDR2 SNEGSKA (reference sequence). V lost 4 bases, J lost 4 bases, and 7 bases lay in between. A word on this clonotype: As yet, its antigen is unknown.

Every donor gave 9 to 10 milliliters of peripheral blood. The receptor was isolated from a woman between 35 and 50 years old in good health. Sequencing was performed on blood. V is TRBV20-1 and J is TRBJ2-5; no reliable D call. DNA for the CDR3: TGCAGTGCTACCGATGTAGAGACCCAGTACTTC. Translation: CSATDVETQYF.